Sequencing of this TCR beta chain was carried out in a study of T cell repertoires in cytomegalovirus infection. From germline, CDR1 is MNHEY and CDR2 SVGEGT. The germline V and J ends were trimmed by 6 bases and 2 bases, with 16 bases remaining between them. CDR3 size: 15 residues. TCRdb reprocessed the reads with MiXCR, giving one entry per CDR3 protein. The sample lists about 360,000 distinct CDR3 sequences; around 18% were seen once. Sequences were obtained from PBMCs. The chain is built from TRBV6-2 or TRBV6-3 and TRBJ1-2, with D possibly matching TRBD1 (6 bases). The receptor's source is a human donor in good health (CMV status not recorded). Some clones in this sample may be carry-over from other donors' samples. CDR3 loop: CASRPRDTRNYGYTF. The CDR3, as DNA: TGTGCCAGCAGACCCCGGGACACAAGAAACTATGGCTACACCTTC.